This T cell receptor (beta chain) was recorded in a study of technical replicates of blood from a few donors. Libraries were prepared by immunoSEQ multiplex PCR; TCRdb keeps only in-frame clonotypes and omits some of them. The table has about 100,000 clones, around 95% seen once. The clonotype comes from a human donor in good health. The specimen sequenced was T cells isolated from PBMCs.

CDR3 sequence (DNA): TGTGCCTCATGGGAACCGTCACAGGGGATCTACGAGCAGTACTTC. Protein sequence: CASWEPSQGIYEQYF. This sequence joins TRBV10-3 and TRBJ2-7; the match to TRBD1 covers 7 bases. The CDR3 spans 15 residues. The germline V gene has CDR1 ENHRY and CDR2 SYGVKD. The ends lost 11 bases at V and 3 bases at J; junction bases unmatched: 16.